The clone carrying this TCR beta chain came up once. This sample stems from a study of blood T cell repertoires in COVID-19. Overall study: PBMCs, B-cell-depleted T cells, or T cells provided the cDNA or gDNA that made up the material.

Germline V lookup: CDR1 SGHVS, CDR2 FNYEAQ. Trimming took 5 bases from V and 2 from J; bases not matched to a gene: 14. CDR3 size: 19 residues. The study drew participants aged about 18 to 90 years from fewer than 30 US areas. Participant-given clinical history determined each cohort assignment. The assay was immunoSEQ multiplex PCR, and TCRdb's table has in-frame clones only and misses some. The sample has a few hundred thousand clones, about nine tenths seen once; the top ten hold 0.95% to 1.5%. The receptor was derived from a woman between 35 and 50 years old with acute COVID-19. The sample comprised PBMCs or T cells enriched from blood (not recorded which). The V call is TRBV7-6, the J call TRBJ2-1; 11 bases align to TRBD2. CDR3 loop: CASSRGATSGENPYNEQFF. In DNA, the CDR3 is TGTGCCAGCAGCCGTGGAGCGACTAGCGGGGAAAATCCCTACAATGAGCAGTTCTTC.